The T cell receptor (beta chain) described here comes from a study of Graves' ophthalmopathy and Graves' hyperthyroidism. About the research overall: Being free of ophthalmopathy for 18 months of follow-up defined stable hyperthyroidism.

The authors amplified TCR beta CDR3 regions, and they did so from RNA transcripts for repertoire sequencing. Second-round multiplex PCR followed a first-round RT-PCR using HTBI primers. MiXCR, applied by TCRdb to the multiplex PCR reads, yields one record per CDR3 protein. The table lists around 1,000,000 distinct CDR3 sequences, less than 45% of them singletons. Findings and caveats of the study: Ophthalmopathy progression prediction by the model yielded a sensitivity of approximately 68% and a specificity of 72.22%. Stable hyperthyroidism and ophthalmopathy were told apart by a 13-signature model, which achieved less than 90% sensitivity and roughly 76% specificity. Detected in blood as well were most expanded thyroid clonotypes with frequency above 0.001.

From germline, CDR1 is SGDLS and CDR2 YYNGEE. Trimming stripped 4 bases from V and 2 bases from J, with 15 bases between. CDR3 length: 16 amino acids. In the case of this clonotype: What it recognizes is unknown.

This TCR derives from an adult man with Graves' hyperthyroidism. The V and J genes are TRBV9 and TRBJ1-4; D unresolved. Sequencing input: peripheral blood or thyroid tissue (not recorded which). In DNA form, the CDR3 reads TGTGCCAGCAGCCCAATAGTGGGCGGTACTAATGAAAAACTGTTTTTT. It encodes CASSPIVGGTNEKLFF.